This TCR beta chain was recovered during a study of identical twins. Study outcomes and limitations: Weaker excess twin sharing was observed in beta out-of-frame sequences.

The germline gives CDR1 MNHEY, CDR2 SVGEGT. This CDR3 comprises 19 residues. The ends lost 2 bases at V and 3 bases at J; junction bases unmatched: 7. This clonotype was counted a few times. Its antigen is undetermined. Template switching added a universal primer site; cDNA carried unique molecular identifiers. Using its own MiXCR run on the 5' RACE reads, TCRdb lists one record per CDR3 protein. The table has about 240,000 distinct CDR3 sequences, roughly 12% seen once. The sample was also reused in another study, on yellow fever vaccine responses in identical twins.

What was sequenced was memory (CD45RO+) T cells sorted from blood. The sequence derives from a woman under 30 in good health. The chain recombines TRBV6-2 or TRBV6-3 with TRBJ2-1; 16 bases agree with TRBD2. As DNA, the CDR3 is TGTGCCAGCAGTTACGGGGGACTAGCGGGAGGGCCGGACTACAATGAGCAGTTCTTC. Translation: CASSYGGLAGGPDYNEQFF.